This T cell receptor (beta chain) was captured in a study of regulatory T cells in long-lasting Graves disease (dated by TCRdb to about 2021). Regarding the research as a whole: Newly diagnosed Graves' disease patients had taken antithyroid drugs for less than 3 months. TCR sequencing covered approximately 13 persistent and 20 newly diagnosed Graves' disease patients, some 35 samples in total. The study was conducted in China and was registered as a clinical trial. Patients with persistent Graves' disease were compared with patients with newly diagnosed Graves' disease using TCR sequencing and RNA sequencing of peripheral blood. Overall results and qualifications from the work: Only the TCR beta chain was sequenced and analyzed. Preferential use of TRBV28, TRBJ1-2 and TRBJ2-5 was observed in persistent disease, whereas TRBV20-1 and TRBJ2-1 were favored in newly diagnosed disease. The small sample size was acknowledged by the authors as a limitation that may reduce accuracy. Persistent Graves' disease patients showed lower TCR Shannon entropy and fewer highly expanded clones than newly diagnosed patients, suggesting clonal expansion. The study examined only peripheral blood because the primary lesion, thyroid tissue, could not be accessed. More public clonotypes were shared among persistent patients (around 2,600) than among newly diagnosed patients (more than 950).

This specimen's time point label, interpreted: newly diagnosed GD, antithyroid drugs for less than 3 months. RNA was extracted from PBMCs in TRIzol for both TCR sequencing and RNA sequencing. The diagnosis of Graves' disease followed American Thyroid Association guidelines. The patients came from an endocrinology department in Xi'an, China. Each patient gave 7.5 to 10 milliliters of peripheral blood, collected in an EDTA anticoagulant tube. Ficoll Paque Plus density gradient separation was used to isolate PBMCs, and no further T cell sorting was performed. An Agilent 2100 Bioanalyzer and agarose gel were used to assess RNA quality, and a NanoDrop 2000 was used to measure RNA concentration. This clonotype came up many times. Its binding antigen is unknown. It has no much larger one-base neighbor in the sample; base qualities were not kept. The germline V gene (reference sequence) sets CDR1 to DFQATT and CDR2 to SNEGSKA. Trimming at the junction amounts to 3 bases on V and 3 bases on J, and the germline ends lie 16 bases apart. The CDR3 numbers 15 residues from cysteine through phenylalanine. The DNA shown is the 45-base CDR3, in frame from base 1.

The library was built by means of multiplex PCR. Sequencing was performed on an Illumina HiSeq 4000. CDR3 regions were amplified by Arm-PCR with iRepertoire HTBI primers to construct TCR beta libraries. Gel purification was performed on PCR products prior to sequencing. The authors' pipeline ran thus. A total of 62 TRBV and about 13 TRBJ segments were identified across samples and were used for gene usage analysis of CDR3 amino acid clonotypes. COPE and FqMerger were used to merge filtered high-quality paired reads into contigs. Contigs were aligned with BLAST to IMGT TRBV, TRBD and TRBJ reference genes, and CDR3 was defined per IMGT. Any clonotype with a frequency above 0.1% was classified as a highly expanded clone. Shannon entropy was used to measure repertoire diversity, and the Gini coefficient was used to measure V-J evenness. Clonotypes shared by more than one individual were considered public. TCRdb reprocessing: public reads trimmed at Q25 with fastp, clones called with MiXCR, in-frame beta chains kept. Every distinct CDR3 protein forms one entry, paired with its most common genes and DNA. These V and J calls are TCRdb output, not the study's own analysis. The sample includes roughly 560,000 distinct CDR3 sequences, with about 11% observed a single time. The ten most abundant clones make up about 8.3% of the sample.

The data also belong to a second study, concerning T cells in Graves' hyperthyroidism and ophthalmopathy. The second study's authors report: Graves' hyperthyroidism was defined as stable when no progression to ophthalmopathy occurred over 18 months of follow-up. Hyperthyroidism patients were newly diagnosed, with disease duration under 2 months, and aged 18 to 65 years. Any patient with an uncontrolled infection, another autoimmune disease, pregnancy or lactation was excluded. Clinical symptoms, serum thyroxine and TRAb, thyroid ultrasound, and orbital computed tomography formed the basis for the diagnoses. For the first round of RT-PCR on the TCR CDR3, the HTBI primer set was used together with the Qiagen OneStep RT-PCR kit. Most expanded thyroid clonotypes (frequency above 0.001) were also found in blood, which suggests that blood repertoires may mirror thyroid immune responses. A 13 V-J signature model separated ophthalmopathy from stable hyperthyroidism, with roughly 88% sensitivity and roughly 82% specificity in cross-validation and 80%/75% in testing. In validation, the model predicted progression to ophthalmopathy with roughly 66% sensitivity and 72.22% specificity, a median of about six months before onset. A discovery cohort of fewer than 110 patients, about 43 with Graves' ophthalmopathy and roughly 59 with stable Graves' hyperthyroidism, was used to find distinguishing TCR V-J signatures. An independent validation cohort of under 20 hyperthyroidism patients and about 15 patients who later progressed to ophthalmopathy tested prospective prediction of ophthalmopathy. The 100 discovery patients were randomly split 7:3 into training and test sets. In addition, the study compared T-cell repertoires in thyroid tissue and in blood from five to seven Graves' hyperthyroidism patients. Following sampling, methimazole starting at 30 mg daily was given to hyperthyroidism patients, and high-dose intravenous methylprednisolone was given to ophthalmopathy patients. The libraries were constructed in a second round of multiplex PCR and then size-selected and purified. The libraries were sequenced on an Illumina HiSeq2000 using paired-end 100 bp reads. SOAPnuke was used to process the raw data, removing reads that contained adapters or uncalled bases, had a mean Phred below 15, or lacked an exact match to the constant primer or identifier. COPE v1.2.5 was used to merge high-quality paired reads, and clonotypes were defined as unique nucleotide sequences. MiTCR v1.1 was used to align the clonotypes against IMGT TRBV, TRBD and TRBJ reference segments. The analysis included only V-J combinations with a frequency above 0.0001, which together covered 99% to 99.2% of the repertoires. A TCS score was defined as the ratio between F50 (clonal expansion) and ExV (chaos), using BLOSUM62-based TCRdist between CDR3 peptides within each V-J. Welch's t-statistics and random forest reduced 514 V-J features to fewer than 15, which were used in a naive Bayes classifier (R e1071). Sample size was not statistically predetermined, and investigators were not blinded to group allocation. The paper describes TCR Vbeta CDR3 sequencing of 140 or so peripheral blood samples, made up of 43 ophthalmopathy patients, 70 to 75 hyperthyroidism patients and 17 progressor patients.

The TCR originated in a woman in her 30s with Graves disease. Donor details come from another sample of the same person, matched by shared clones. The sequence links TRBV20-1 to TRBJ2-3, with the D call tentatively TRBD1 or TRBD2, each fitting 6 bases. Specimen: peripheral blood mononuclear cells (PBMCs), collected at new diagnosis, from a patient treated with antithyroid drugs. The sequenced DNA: TGCAGTGCTAGTATTAGCGGAGGGGGAACAGATACGCAGTATTTT. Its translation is CSASISGGGTDTQYF.